The present entry profiles one T cell receptor beta chain with its context. Its matching antigen is unknown. TCRdb reanalyzed the 5' RACE reads and collapses them to one entry per CDR3 protein, without DNA. This sample contains hundreds of thousands of distinct CDR3 sequences. This sample stems from a study of T cells expressing NK-cell markers. Study as a whole: Underlying the TCR beta repertoires were sorted CD3+CD56+NKG2C+, CD3+CD56+NKG2C- and CD3+CD56-NKG2C+ T cells. Among the eight sequenced donors, seven tested HCMV-seropositive and one tested seronegative.

This CDR3 contains 14 residues. Germline assignment: CDR1 SGHDT and CDR2 YYEEEE. Study-level results: Among several donors, these clonotypes also ranked first in the CD3+CD56-NKG2C+ fraction. Whether expanded NKG2C-expressing T cell clones recognize HCMV is unknown.

Sequenced sample: blood T cells: a sorted CD56 or NKG2C T cell subset, CD4+ or CD8+ T cells, or bulk PBMC T cells (not recorded which). This receptor was identified in a woman aged 18 to 75 in good health. This chain links TRBV5-6 with TRBJ2-2; TCRdb picks TRBD2, but there is no DNA to check that call. The CDR3 sequence: CASGSGGVAGELFF.